This T cell receptor (beta chain) was captured by sequencing in a study of blood T cell repertoires in COVID-19. Study information: Samples came from the United States, Italy and Spain, spanning acute and convalescent COVID-19. PBMCs, B-cell-depleted T cells, or T cells provided the cDNA or gDNA that made up the material.

CDR3 length equals 13 residues. V gave up 5 bases and J gave up 1 base, with 8 bases separating them. Germline V lookup: CDR1 MNHEY, CDR2 SVGAGI. Original processing notes: Estimated nucleated cell counts came from reference gene primer amplification. Produced via immunoSEQ multiplex PCR; TCRdb's table is partial and in-frame only. V and J calls plus clone size are reproduced from that table; the DNA served to infer D and trimming. In the table there are 70,000 or so clones, roughly 91% of which are singletons. The receptor's source is a woman of 80 years or more with active or convalescent COVID-19. This rearrangement joins TRBV6-5 to TRBJ1-1, with D unclear. Sequencing was performed on peripheral blood. As DNA, the CDR3 is TGTGCCAGCAGTACCCCCAGGAACACTGAAGCTTTCTTT. Its protein product is CASSTPRNTEAFF.